The 5 T cell receptor beta chains below were found in one sample sequenced in a study of T cell clones after liver transplantation. Sequenced by immunoSEQ multiplex PCR; TCRdb stores in-frame clones only, minus some. The table shows tens of thousands of clones, with over 65% occurring only once. The source was CD4+ T cells from blood, collected at the 22-month timepoint. The receptors stem from a human patient who received a liver transplant. These T cells may partly come from the graft donor.

The chain combines TRBV7-2 with TRBJ1-5; 8 bases line up with TRBD1. CDR1 and CDR2 (germline): SGHTA, FQGNSA. After removal of 4 bases from V and 7 bases from J, the junction contained 6 bases not matched to a gene. The CDR3 contains 14 residues. The CDR3 sequence is CASSSRQGRQPQHF. CDR3 bases: TGTGCCAGCAGCTCCCGACAGGGGAGGCAGCCCCAGCATTTT.

CDR3 coding DNA: TGCGCCAGCAGCCCCCTCCAGGCGGGAGGGGGAACCGGGGAGCTGTTTTTT. Protein: CASSPLQAGGGTGELFF. The genes are TRBV5-1 and TRBJ2-2; 9 nucleotides line up with TRBD2. CDR1 and CDR2 (germline): SGHRS, YFSETQ. J lost 5 bases, V lost 4 bases, and 12 bases had no gene match. The CDR3 extends over 17 amino acids.

The rearrangement joins TRBV6-5 to TRBJ2-7, with TRBD2 matching over 9 bases. This CDR3 is built from 14 residues. Germline V gene sequence: CDR1 MNHEY, CDR2 SVGAGI. The trim removed 5 bases at V and 0 bases at J, leaving 2 bases unmatched. In DNA form, the CDR3 reads TGTGCCAGCAGTCGGGGACTAGCCTCCTACGAGCAGTACTTC. It codes for CASSRGLASYEQYF.

The V call is TRBV28, the J call TRBJ2-4; 12 positions match TRBD2. In germline, CDR1 is MDHEN, CDR2 SYDVKM. CDR3 size: 18 residues. The V gene end was trimmed by 4 bases and the J gene end by 0 bases; junction bases not matched to a gene: 7. This chain's CDR3 is CASSSLAGGPVAKNIQYF. The CDR3 region has the DNA TGTGCCAGCAGTTCACTAGCGGGAGGACCAGTAGCCAAAAACATTCAGTACTTC.

The genes are TRBV7-2 and TRBJ2-5; TRBD2 matches at 7 bases. Per germline, CDR1 SGHTA and CDR2 FQGNSA. This CDR3 has 14 residues. Trimming at V came to 1 base and at J to 5 bases, leaving 4 bases not matched to a gene. CDR3 sequence (DNA): TGTGCCAGCAGCTTAGATGCGGGGGTGGAGACCCAGTACTTC. Translating gives CASSLDAGVETQYF.